What follows describes a single T cell receptor beta chain. Antigen: not known. These data belong to a study of cytomegalovirus exposure and HLA in healthy donors. Profiled with immunoSEQ multiplex PCR; TCRdb holds only in-frame clones, not every one. The sample includes 110,000 to 150,000 clones, about 90% of them seen just once. The CDR3 totals 14 residues. Trimming pared 6 bases from V and 5 bases from J, leaving 11 bases between. Germline values: CDR1 LNHDA, CDR2 SQIVND (reference sequence). Findings of the study overall: Within the 120 or so validation repertoires, first-cohort TCR clusters tended to co-occur, according to a later analysis. Generally TCR sequences proved uncommon, though certain public TCRs appeared in numerous donors.

The donors were members of the validation cohort comprising approximately 120 subjects, separate from the roughly 670-subject first cohort. The J gene is TRBJ1-6, the V gene TRBV19; D is unresolved. This TCR was sampled from a woman aged 18-29 years in good health and CMV-seropositive. Sequencing input: PBMCs. The CDR3 nucleotides are TGTGCCAGTAGAGCGGAAACGGATAATTCACCCCTCCACTTT. The encoded protein is CASRAETDNSPLHF. The full variable domain, its missing parts supplied by reference TRBV19 and TRBJ1-6, is DGGITQSPKYLFRKEGQNVTLSCEQNLNHDAMYWYRQDPGQGLRLIYYSQIVNDFQKGDIAEGYSVSREKKESFPLTVTSAQKNPTAFYLCASRAETDNSPLHFGNGTRLTVT.